Below, 6 T cell receptor beta chains from the same sample are listed, as sequenced in a study of STAT5B mutations in CD4+ large granular lymphocyte leukemia. Profiled with immunoSEQ multiplex PCR; TCRdb holds only in-frame clones, not every one. The sample shows roughly 34,000 clones, around 81% of them seen only once. The sequenced sample was CD4+ T cells from blood buffy coats. These receptor sequences come from a human donor in good health.

The chain uses TRBV5-8 and TRBJ2-7; D not resolved. Germline V lookup: CDR1 SGHTS, CDR2 YDEGEE. This CDR3 region has 9 residues. V lost 2 bases, J lost 6 bases, and 0 bases lay in between. The DNA of the CDR3 is TGTGCCAGCAGCTTCGAGCAGTACTTC. Its protein product is CASSFEQYF.

The chain combines TRBV13 with TRBJ2-3; 7 bases agree with TRBD2. This CDR3 contains 14 residues. V was pared by 8 bases and J by 2 bases, with 7 bases of the junction left unmatched. Germline-derived CDR1 and CDR2 are PRHDT and FYEKMQ (reference sequence). CDR3: CASQRGGTTDTQYF. The DNA for the CDR3 is TGTGCCAGCCAGCGGGGCGGAACCACAGATACGCAGTATTTT.

This chain links TRBV27 with TRBJ1-1; 7 nucleotides match TRBD1. This CDR3 comprises 14 residues. Germline V CDR1 and CDR2: MNHEY, SMNVEV (reference sequence). Trimming at V came to 7 bases and at J to 5 bases, leaving 10 bases not matched to a gene. In nucleotides, the CDR3 is TGTGCCAGCAAGATAGACAGGGAGAGAACTGAAGCTTTCTTT. Amino acids: CASKIDRERTEAFF.

The gene calls are TRBV28 and TRBJ2-4; D perhaps matches TRBD1 (5 bases). Per germline, CDR1 MDHEN and CDR2 SYDVKM. The CDR3 contains 12 residues. The V gene lost 8 bases and the J gene lost 5 bases, with 10 bases spanning the gap. CDR3 protein: CASCRVENIQYF. CDR3 nucleotides: TGTGCCAGCTGCAGGGTTGAAAACATTCAGTACTTC.

The sample holds a few counts of this clone. The chain uses TRBV19 and TRBJ1-5; TRBD1 aligns across 7 bases. V trimming: 5 bases; J trimming: 3 bases; junction bases outside the gene matches: 7. Germline CDR1 and CDR2: LNHDA and SQIVND (reference sequence). The CDR3 totals 15 residues. As DNA, the CDR3 is TGTGCCAGTAGTTACTTAACAGGGGCCAATCAGCCCCAGCATTTT. It codes for CASSYLTGANQPQHF. Drawing the rest from reference TRBV19 and TRBJ1-5, the complete variable domain is DGGITQSPKYLFRKEGQNVTLSCEQNLNHDAMYWYRQDPGQGLRLIYYSQIVNDFQKGDIAEGYSVSREKKESFPLTVTSAQKNPTAFYLCASSYLTGANQPQHFGDGTRLSIL.

The chain employs TRBV18 and TRBJ1-1; a possible D gene is TRBD1 (5 bases). The CDR3 length is 14 residues. Germline values: CDR1 KGHSH, CDR2 LQKENI. The V and J ends lost 3 bases and 3 bases respectively, with 11 bases between them. CDR3: CASSPQTVDTEAFF. The CDR3 region has the DNA TGTGCCAGCTCACCCCAGACAGTAGACACTGAAGCTTTCTTT.